One sample yielded the 18 T cell receptor beta chains listed below, sequenced in a study of shared clonotypes between healthy human individuals. The table came from immunoSEQ multiplex PCR; TCRdb's copy has only in-frame clones and leaves some out. The sample has more than 2 million clones, just over 90% seen once. Positively selected for CCR7, the CD45RO-negative cells used as naive CD8 cells excluded terminally differentiated effector memory CD45RA+ cells. The sequenced sample was naive CD8+ T cells from PBMCs. These receptors were collected from a man aged 18 to 29 in good health. Some clones in this sample may be carry-over from other donors' samples.

The genes are TRBV15 and TRBJ2-2; maybe TRBD1 (7 bases). Trimming shortened V by 1 base and J by 5 bases, and 14 bases separated the two germline ends. The CDR3 is 16 amino acids. Germline V CDR1 and CDR2: LNHNV, YYDKDF (reference sequence). This CDR3 reads CATSRAGGSRTGELFF. The DNA for the CDR3 is TGTGCCACCAGCAGAGCAGGGGGGTCGAGAACCGGGGAGCTGTTTTTT.

This chain connects TRBV27 to TRBJ1-5; 8 bases are a match to TRBD1. Germline V gene lookup returns CDR1 MNHEY and CDR2 SMNVEV (reference sequence). The CDR3 sequence is 15 residues long. V trimming: 5 bases; J trimming: 5 bases; junction bases outside the gene matches: 8. The CDR3 coding sequence is TGTGCCAGCAGTGCCAACTCGGGACAGGATCAGCCCCAGCATTTT. Amino acid sequence: CASSANSGQDQPQHF.

This chain links TRBV2 with TRBJ2-7, with D perhaps matching TRBD2 (6 bases). Germline V gives CDR1 SNHLY, CDR2 FYNNEI. The CDR3 contains 16 residues. The V gene lost 3 bases and the J gene lost 4 bases, with 19 bases spanning the gap. CDR3 amino acids: CASSDLSGTRSYEQYF. CDR3 bases: TGTGCCAGCAGTGATCTGTCCGGGACTCGGTCTTACGAGCAGTACTTC.

In the case of this clone: Other DNA sequences in this specimen translate into the identical CDR3. The J gene is TRBJ2-5, the V gene TRBV2, with D perhaps matching TRBD2 (6 bases). The germline V gene has CDR1 SNHLY and CDR2 FYNNEI. The V end lost 5 bases, the J end lost 5 bases, and 15 bases lay between the germline ends. There are 14 residues in the CDR3. DNA for the CDR3: TGTGCCAGCAGTTGGGGACTGGCTCAGGAGACCCAGTACTTC. Translation gives CASSWGLAQETQYF.

V usage is TRBV7-9 and J usage is TRBJ2-1; D assignment may be TRBD1 or TRBD2 (6 bases each). The CDR3 contains 14 residues. From germline, CDR1 is SEHNR and CDR2 FQNEAQ (reference sequence). Trimming shortened V by 7 bases and J by 0 bases, and 10 bases separated the two germline ends. CDR3 protein: CASKGGNSYNEQFF. The CDR3 DNA follows: TGTGCCAGCAAGGGGGGTAACTCCTACAATGAGCAGTTCTTC.

This chain connects TRBV5-1 to TRBJ2-7; TRBD1 matches at 12 bases. Trimming removed 4 bases from V and 3 bases from J; junction bases left unmatched: 14. The CDR3 consists of 18 residues. CDR1 SGHRS and CDR2 YFSETQ come from the germline V gene. DNA of the CDR3: TGCGCCAGCAGCGGCTCCGGGACAGGGGGCGTCCCCTTCTACGAGCAGTACTTC. Translated: CASSGSGTGGVPFYEQYF. The complete variable domain, with remaining parts taken from reference TRBV5-1 and TRBJ2-7, reads KAGVTQTPRYLIKTRGQQVTLSCSPISGHRSVSWYQQTPGQGLQFLFEYFSETQRNKGNFPGRFSGRQFSNSRSEMNVSTLELGDSALYLCASSGSGTGGVPFYEQYFGPGTRLTVT.

The genes are TRBV30 and TRBJ2-3, with 7 bases matching TRBD2. Germline CDR1 and CDR2: GTSNPN and SVGIG (reference sequence). This CDR3 has 14 residues. V shed 8 bases and J 2 bases; nucleotides not matched to a gene: 10. The CDR3 is CALLGGRATDTQYF. Here the CDR3 DNA reads TGTGCCCTGCTAGGTGGGAGGGCCACAGATACGCAGTATTTT.

This chain uses TRBV11-3 with TRBJ2-7; the D is unclear. The CDR3 loop spans 13 amino acids. The V gene lost 2 bases and the J gene lost 3 bases, with 8 bases spanning the gap. Germline V gene data show CDR1 as SGHNT and CDR2 as YENEEA. The CDR3 is CASSLNTDYEQYF. CDR3 coding DNA: TGTGCCAGCAGCTTAAATACTGACTACGAGCAGTACTTC.

This clone showed up just once. The chain employs TRBV27 and TRBJ2-3; D possibly corresponds to TRBD2 (6 bases). The germline CDR1 and CDR2 sequences are MNHEY and SMNVEV (reference sequence). Trimming took off 4 bases at V and 2 bases at J, with 16 bases between the two ends. The CDR3 spans 16 residues. The CDR3, as DNA: TGTGCCAGCAGTTACTTCCCGGGAGCCCCCACAGATACGCAGTATTTT. It codes for CASSYFPGAPTDTQYF.

The chain employs TRBV2 and TRBJ2-7; D is ambiguous. This CDR3 spans 11 amino acids. V lost 1 base and J 6 bases, leaving 4 bases between the germline ends. In germline, CDR1 is SNHLY, CDR2 FYNNEI. CDR3 loop: CASSEGFEQYF. In DNA form, the CDR3 reads TGTGCCAGCAGTGAAGGGTTCGAGCAGTACTTC.

V usage is TRBV7-8 and J usage is TRBJ2-7, with a tentative D call TRBD2 (5 bases). CDR1 and CDR2 from the germline V gene are SGHVS and FQNEAQ. The V gene lost 6 bases and the J gene lost 6 bases, with 18 bases spanning the gap. The CDR3 has 14 amino acids. CDR3 region: CASSFIPLGSEQYF. Here the CDR3 DNA reads TGTGCCAGCAGTTTTATTCCTCTGGGGAGCGAGCAGTACTTC.

The V call is TRBV12-2, the J call TRBJ1-1; the table gives TRBD1 as D, unverified against the DNA. TRBV12-2 is reported as a pseudogene. This CDR3 contains 14 residues. DNA of the CDR3: TGTGCAAGTCGCTCTCAGAAACAGGTACCTGAAGCTTTCTTT. Translation gives CASRSQKQVPEAFF.

This chain links TRBV9 with TRBJ1-2; 11 nucleotides match TRBD1. Germline lookup yields CDR1 SGDLS and CDR2 YYNGEE. The CDR3 contains 16 residues. Trimming took 2 bases from V and 5 from J; bases not matched to a gene: 8. The CDR3 sequence is CASSVDRGLGMYGYTF. DNA of the CDR3: TGTGCCAGCAGCGTGGACAGGGGGCTGGGGATGTATGGCTACACCTTC.

As for this clone: This sample also contains other DNA sequences that code for the same CDR3. The chain uses TRBV9 and TRBJ1-1; maybe TRBD1 (6 bases). Trimming stripped 1 base from V and 1 base from J, with 8 bases between. The CDR3 runs 14 residues. Germline V CDR1 and CDR2: SGDLS, YYNGEE. Here the CDR3 reads CASSVSQGNTEAFF. The CDR3 region has the DNA TGTGCCAGCAGCGTATCACAGGGGAACACTGAAGCTTTCTTT.

This clone showed up just a few times. The CDR3 DNA reads TGCGCCAGCGGGGCGGTCGGCACTGAAGCTTTCTTT. It codes for CASGAVGTEAFF. The gene calls are TRBV5-1 and TRBJ1-1; the D gene is possibly TRBD1 (5 bases). Per germline, CDR1 SGHRS and CDR2 YFSETQ. There are 12 residues in the CDR3. Trimming took 7 bases from V and 4 from J, leaving 11 bases between them.

The V call is TRBV18, the J call TRBJ2-6; D remains ambiguous. CDR3 length: 15 residues. The V gene lost 2 bases and the J gene lost 0 bases, with 5 bases spanning the gap. Germline V gene sequence: CDR1 KGHSH, CDR2 LQKENI. The CDR3 DNA reads as TGTGCCAGCTCACCAGAGGACTCTGGGGCCAACGTCCTGACTTTC. Translation gives CASSPEDSGANVLTF.

The rearrangement uses TRBV29-1 and TRBJ2-1; 9 positions agree with TRBD2. Germline CDR1 SQVTM, CDR2 ANQGSEA. V shed 3 bases, J shed 6 bases, and the junction held 12 bases outside the gene matches. CDR3 size: 16 residues. In DNA form, the CDR3 reads TGCAGCGTTGAGGGGCGGGAGGGCCTGATCCGCAATGAGCAGTTCTTC. As protein: CSVEGREGLIRNEQFF.

As regards this clone: The sample holds other DNA sequences that translate to the same CDR3. This rearrangement joins TRBV5-5 to TRBJ1-5; D is perhaps TRBD1 (6 bases). V was shortened by 4 bases and J by 0 bases, with 11 bases between the two germline ends. Germline loops: CDR1 SGHKS, CDR2 YYEKEE (reference sequence). The CDR3 is 15 residues long. The CDR3 DNA follows: TGTGCCAGCAGCCCTGGGACATTTAGCAATCAGCCCCAGCATTTT. Protein product: CASSPGTFSNQPQHF.